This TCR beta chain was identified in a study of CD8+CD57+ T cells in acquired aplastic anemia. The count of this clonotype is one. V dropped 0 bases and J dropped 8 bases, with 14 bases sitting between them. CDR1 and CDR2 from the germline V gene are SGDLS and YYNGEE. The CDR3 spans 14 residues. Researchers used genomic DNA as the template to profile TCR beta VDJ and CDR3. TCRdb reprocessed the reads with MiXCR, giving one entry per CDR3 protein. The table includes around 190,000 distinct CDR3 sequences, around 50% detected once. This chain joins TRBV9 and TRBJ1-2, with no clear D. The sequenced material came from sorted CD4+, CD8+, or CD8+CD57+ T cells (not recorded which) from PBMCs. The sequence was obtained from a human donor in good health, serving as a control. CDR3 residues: CASSVVSQSKGYTF. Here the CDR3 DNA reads TGTGCCAGCAGCGTAGTCTCTCAATCGAAAGGCTACACCTTC.